Listed below are T cell receptor beta chains from one sample, sequenced in a study of cytomegalovirus exposure and HLA in healthy donors. Repertoires were generated with immunoSEQ multiplex PCR, while TCRdb's copy carries only in-frame clones and drops some. The sample consists of nearly 100,000 clones, about a tenth of them appearing once. Material for sequencing was PBMCs. The receptor source for this set is a man in his fifties or sixties in good health and CMV-seropositive. CDR3s include the opening cysteine and the closing phenylalanine or tryptophan. A D gene is named only where the DNA matches it firmly. Not every row has a clone size; where given, it reads once, few, many or a size class.

J: TRBJ1-1; D: TRBD1; V: TRBV5-4; size: NA; DNA: TGTGCCAGCAGCCCAACAAACAGGGGCGTGAACACTGAAGCTTTCTTT; CDR3: CASSPTNRGVNTEAFF
J: TRBJ1-1; D: NA; V: TRBV2; size: few; DNA: TGTGCCAGCAGGATCGGGAACACTGAAGCTTTCTTT; CDR3: CASRIGNTEAFF
J: TRBJ1-2; D: TRBD1; V: TRBV27; size: NA; DNA: TGTGCCAGCAGTTCAGCGACAGGGAGTCGGACCCCTGCCTATGGCTACACCTTC; CDR3: CASSSATGSRTPAYGYTF
J: TRBJ1-1; D: NA; V: TRBV28; size: NA; DNA: TGTGCCAGCAGTTTTACCGGGAACACTGAAGCTTTCTTT; CDR3: CASSFTGNTEAFF
J: TRBJ2-2; D: TRBD2; V: TRBV7-6; size: few; DNA: TGTGCCAGCAGCTTAGCGCCAGCGGGAGTAGCCACCGGGGAGCTGTTTTTT; CDR3: CASSLAPAGVATGELFF
J: TRBJ1-1; D: NA; V: TRBV29-1; size: few; DNA: TGCAGCGAACAGGATCTGAACACTGAAGCTTTCTTT; CDR3: CSEQDLNTEAFF
J: TRBJ2-3; D: NA; V: TRBV30; size: few; DNA: TGTGCCTGGAGTGGAGGGATTGACACAGATACGCAGTATTTT; CDR3: CAWSGGIDTDTQYF
J: TRBJ1-6; D: TRBD1; V: TRBV9; size: NA; DNA: TGTGCCAGCAGCCCCACTTCGGGACAGTCTAATTCACCCCTCCACTTT; CDR3: CASSPTSGQSNSPLHF
J: TRBJ1-2; D: NA; V: TRBV5-5; size: NA; DNA: TGTGCCAGCAGCTTGGAGGGGGACTATGGCTACACCTTC; CDR3: CASSLEGDYGYTF
J: TRBJ2-7; D: NA; V: TRBV10-3; size: NA; DNA: TGTGCCATCAGCGTTACAGAGACCCCCTTCCAAGACTACGAGCAGTACTTC; CDR3: CAISVTETPFQDYEQYF